These T cell receptor beta chains were read from a single sample in a study of early T cells in non-severe SARS-CoV-2 infection. TCRdb reprocessed the 5' RACE reads via MiXCR and lists one record per CDR3 protein. The sample gives about 39,000 distinct CDR3 sequences, less than 7% of which show up once; under 4.5% is in the top ten. The specimen comprised whole blood, sampled at baseline. The source is an adult who was a healthcare worker with PCR-confirmed SARS-CoV-2 infection or an uninfected control (not recorded which). Both conserved end residues are part of each CDR3. A D gene is named only where the DNA matches it firmly. A clone size is listed for some rows: how often the clone was seen (once, few, many), or a class if it is expanded.

J: TRBJ2-7
V: TRBV12-3/TRBV12-4
size: many
D: -
CDR3: CASRRRRDSTYEQYF
DNA: TGTGCCAGCAGGCGACGGCGGGACAGTACCTACGAGCAGTACTTC

J: TRBJ1-6
V: TRBV7-9
size: many
D: TRBD1
CDR3: CASSYDSPGGNSPLHF
DNA: TGTGCCAGCAGCTACGACTCGCCAGGGGGGAATTCACCCCTCCACTTT

J: TRBJ2-3
V: TRBV20-1
size: few
D: -
CDR3: CSARKTGFGTDTQYF
DNA: TGCAGTGCTAGGAAGACAGGTTTTGGCACAGATACGCAGTATTTT

J: TRBJ2-5
V: TRBV5-4
size: -
D: TRBD1
CDR3: CASSTPGQGSETEYF
DNA: TGTGCCAGCAGCACACCGGGACAGGGGTCTGAGACCGAGTACTTC

J: TRBJ2-3
V: TRBV19
size: many
D: TRBD2
CDR3: CASRLAGSDTQYF
DNA: TGTGCCAGTCGACTAGCGGGATCAGATACGCAGTATTTT

J: TRBJ2-7
V: TRBV20-1
size: -
D: -
CDR3: CSAIPVQFEQYF
DNA: TGCAGTGCTATTCCAGTACAGTTCGAGCAGTACTTC

J: TRBJ1-6
V: TRBV20-1
size: -
D: -
CDR3: CSASRAGGDSPLHF
DNA: TGCAGTGCCTCTAGGGCCGGGGGAGATTCACCCCTCCACTTT

J: TRBJ2-2
V: TRBV2
size: many
D: TRBD1
CDR3: CASDRTGGTGELFF
DNA: TGTGCCAGCGACCGGACAGGGGGCACCGGGGAGCTGTTTTTT

J: TRBJ2-3
V: TRBV11-3
size: many
D: -
CDR3: CASSLDLGQNTQYF
DNA: TGTGCCAGCAGCTTAGACCTTGGGCAGAATACGCAGTATTTT

J: TRBJ2-2
V: TRBV9
size: many
D: -
CDR3: CASSVDSRELFF
DNA: TGTGCCAGCAGCGTAGATTCGAGGGAGCTGTTTTTT

J: TRBJ2-7
V: TRBV3-1
size: many
D: -
CDR3: CASSSWGDRGSYEQYF
DNA: TGTGCCAGCAGCTCCTGGGGGGACAGAGGAAGCTACGAGCAGTACTTC

J: TRBJ2-1
V: TRBV18
size: many
D: TRBD2
CDR3: CASSPAGRTYNEQFF
DNA: TGTGCCAGCTCACCAGCCGGGAGGACCTACAATGAGCAGTTCTTC

J: TRBJ2-3
V: TRBV7-2
size: many
D: -
CDR3: CASSRQGGNTDTQYF
DNA: TGTGCCAGCAGCCGACAAGGAGGAAACACAGATACGCAGTATTTT

J: TRBJ2-1
V: TRBV12-3/TRBV12-4
size: -
D: TRBD1
CDR3: CATNLGQANEQFF
DNA: TGTGCCACCAACCTGGGACAGGCGAATGAGCAGTTCTTC

J: TRBJ2-7
V: TRBV7-8
size: -
D: TRBD2
CDR3: CASRPSSGNEQYF
DNA: TGTGCCAGCAGACCTTCTAGCGGGAACGAGCAGTACTTC

J: TRBJ2-7
V: TRBV11-2
size: many
D: -
CDR3: CASSLGAGEQYF
DNA: TGTGCCAGCAGCTTAGGGGCGGGCGAGCAGTACTTC

J: TRBJ1-1
V: TRBV5-1
size: many
D: -
CDR3: CASSLVIRDTEAFF
DNA: TGCGCCAGCAGCTTGGTTATCAGGGACACTGAAGCTTTCTTT

J: TRBJ1-5
V: TRBV5-8
size: many
D: -
CDR3: CASSLYLAFNQPQHF
DNA: TGTGCCAGCAGCTTGTATCTTGCCTTCAATCAGCCCCAGCATTTT

J: TRBJ2-2
V: TRBV12-3/TRBV12-4
size: many
D: TRBD1
CDR3: CASSLRKQGGYRRSGELFF
DNA: TGTGCCAGCAGCCTCCGAAAACAGGGGGGATATCGAAGGTCCGGGGAGCTGTTTTTT

J: TRBJ2-1
V: TRBV27
size: many
D: TRBD2
CDR3: CASRWAGGPNEQFF
DNA: TGTGCCAGCCGTTGGGCGGGAGGGCCGAATGAGCAGTTCTTC

J: TRBJ1-5
V: TRBV7-8
size: many
D: -
CDR3: CASSWGRWQPQHF
DNA: TGTGCCAGCAGCTGGGGTCGTTGGCAGCCCCAGCATTTT

J: TRBJ2-3
V: TRBV11-3
size: many
D: -
CDR3: CASSLGSGSLTDTQYF
DNA: TGTGCCAGCAGCTTAGGATCGGGCTCCCTCACAGATACGCAGTATTTT

J: TRBJ1-1
V: TRBV29-1
size: few
D: TRBD1
CDR3: CSVEEGGGWYTEAFF
DNA: TGCAGCGTTGAAGAAGGAGGGGGCTGGTACACTGAAGCTTTCTTT

J: TRBJ2-5
V: TRBV7-9
size: -
D: -
CDR3: CASSLVAYQETQYF
DNA: TGTGCCAGCAGCTTAGTGGCGTACCAAGAGACCCAGTACTTC

J: TRBJ1-2
V: TRBV19
size: few
D: TRBD1
CDR3: CASSILGQTFSGYTF
DNA: TGTGCCAGTAGTATATTGGGACAGACCTTCTCTGGCTACACCTTC

J: TRBJ2-4
V: TRBV12-3/TRBV12-4
size: -
D: -
CDR3: CASSLGSTGNIQYF
DNA: TGTGCCAGCAGTTTAGGCAGTACGGGGAACATTCAGTACTTC